Each of the 32 T cell receptor beta chains below was sequenced from the same sample in a study of shared clonotypes between healthy human individuals. Assay: immunoSEQ multiplex PCR; the TCRdb copy retains only in-frame clones and omits some. The data show about 1 million clones, roughly 74% seen once. Sequencing input: memory CD4+ T cells from PBMCs. Subset reported: CD45RA-negative fraction. Source of these receptors: a man between 18 and 35 years old in good health. Some clones in this sample may be carry-over from other donors' samples.

The CDR3 nucleotides read TGTGCCTGGAGTTTGCAATGGGATAGGTACTTC. Residues: CAWSLQWDRYF. The gene calls are TRBV30 and TRBJ2-5, with D unresolved. Per the germline V gene, CDR1 is GTSNPN and CDR2 is SVGIG (reference sequence). The V end lost 2 bases, the J end lost 13 bases, and 14 bases lay between the germline ends. The CDR3 spans 11 residues.

This clone was seen a handful of times. This chain connects TRBV9 to TRBJ2-7, with D unclear. Germline V gene data show CDR1 as SGDLS and CDR2 as YYNGEE. CDR3 length: 13 amino acids. V lost 3 bases, J lost 7 bases, and 14 bases lay in between. CDR3: CASSGSHPGEQYF. CDR3 nucleotides: TGTGCCAGCAGCGGAAGCCACCCTGGGGAGCAGTACTTC.

V and J are TRBV7-2 and TRBJ1-2; a possible D gene is TRBD1 (6 bases). Germline CDR1 reads SGHTA; CDR2 reads FQGNSA. The CDR3 runs to 15 residues. Trimming left V 1 base short and J 2 bases short, with 11 bases between. DNA for the CDR3: TGTGCCAGCAGCTTAGATCGCCAGGGGAACTATGGCTACACCTTC. Protein sequence: CASSLDRQGNYGYTF.

The chain carries TRBV2 and TRBJ2-7; tentative D call: TRBD2 (6 bases). Trimming removed 6 bases at V and 6 bases at J, with 21 bases between. Per the germline V gene, CDR1 is SNHLY and CDR2 is FYNNEI. The CDR3 runs 15 residues. CDR3 residues: CASRPTQRRRGEQYF. CDR3 sequence (DNA): TGTGCCAGCAGACCCACTCAGCGCAGGCGGGGCGAGCAGTACTTC.

The CDR3 region is CASSRHFIGTLPGYTF. CDR3 nucleotides: TGTGCCAGTAGCAGACACTTCATCGGGACACTCCCTGGCTACACCTTC. The chain carries TRBV19 and TRBJ1-2; tentatively, D is TRBD1 (6 bases). CDR3 length: 16 amino acids. Trimming took off 6 bases at V and 7 bases at J, with 24 bases between the two ends. From germline, CDR1 is LNHDA and CDR2 SQIVND (reference sequence).

The J gene is TRBJ2-1, the V gene TRBV6-5; TRBD2 agrees at 7 bases. V trimming: 8 bases; J trimming: 0 bases; junction bases outside the gene matches: 7. The CDR3 is made up of 15 amino acids. Germline V gene sequence: CDR1 MNHEY, CDR2 SVGAGI. CDR3 in DNA: TGTGCCAGCTGGCCAGGCGGGAGCTCCTACAATGAGCAGTTCTTC. Its protein is CASWPGGSSYNEQFF.

This rearrangement joins TRBV5-4 to TRBJ1-1, with 9 bases identical to TRBD1. The CDR3 extends over 16 amino acids. Germline CDR1 is SGHNT and CDR2 is YYREEE (reference sequence). V lost 3 bases, J lost 10 bases, and 16 bases stayed unmatched. The CDR3 sequence is CASSSKSGQGLGGAFF. Here the CDR3 DNA reads TGTGCCAGCAGCTCCAAATCGGGACAGGGACTTGGGGGAGCTTTCTTT.

The J gene is TRBJ1-1, the V gene TRBV7-3; 8 bases map to TRBD1. Germline trimming cut 1 base from V and 5 bases from J; bases unmatched to any gene: 6. CDR3 length: 15 residues. In germline, CDR1 is SGHTA, CDR2 FQGTGA. CDR3 residues: CASSLNTGGSTEAFF. The DNA for the CDR3 is TGTGCCAGCAGCTTAAATACAGGGGGGAGTACTGAAGCTTTCTTT.

This clone showed up just once. Mismatch with germline at one junction end may stem from a read error. The chain has TRBV11-3 and TRBJ1-1; a possible D gene is TRBD1 (6 bases). CDR1 SGHNT and CDR2 YENEEA come from the germline V gene. CDR3 length equals 13 residues. CDR3 in amino acids: CANSPTTGTEAFF. Here the CDR3 DNA reads TGTGCCAACAGCCCAACAACAGGGACTGAAGCTTTCTTT.

V gene TRBV30 combines with J gene TRBJ1-4, with TRBD1 as a possible D gene (5 bases). Between the trimmed V and J ends, which lost 3 bases and 4 bases, there was a span of 18 bases. Germline CDR1 and CDR2: GTSNPN and SVGIG (reference sequence). The CDR3 length is 16 residues. CDR3 coding DNA: TGTGCCTGGAGGGCAACGGGACGGATTTATAATGAAAAACTGTTTTTT. Its protein is CAWRATGRIYNEKLFF.

This clone was detected only once. The chain uses TRBV25-1 and TRBJ2-1; 10 bases line up with TRBD2. Unmatched junction bases numbered 4, after V lost 8 bases and J lost 6 bases. Germline CDR1 and CDR2: MGHDK and SYGVNS. This CDR3 comprises 13 residues. Here the CDR3 reads CASGLAVTNEQFF. The CDR3 DNA sequence: TGTGCCAGCGGACTAGCGGTTACCAATGAGCAGTTCTTC.

Remarks on this clone: The sample has other DNA sequences that encode this CDR3 too. This chain connects TRBV30 to TRBJ1-3; D is undetermined. In germline, CDR1 is GTSNPN, CDR2 SVGIG (reference sequence). The V and J ends lost 2 bases and 0 bases respectively, with 11 bases between them. The CDR3 is made up of 15 amino acids. This chain's CDR3 is CAWSFPRSSGNTIYF. CDR3 bases: TGTGCCTGGAGTTTTCCTCGCAGCTCTGGAAACACCATATATTTT.

This clone was counted a few times. The rearrangement joins TRBV18 to TRBJ1-2; D ambiguous. The CDR3 is 12 residues long. V was shortened by 5 bases and J by 8 bases, with 12 bases between the two germline ends. The V gene's germline CDR1 is KGHSH and CDR2 LQKENI. The chain's CDR3 is CASSSSLEGYTF. The CDR3 DNA reads TGTGCCAGCTCATCCTCCCTCGAGGGCTACACCTTC.

The chain recombines TRBV5-1 with TRBJ1-1, with TRBD1 matching over 7 bases. The CDR3 is 14 residues long. Germline V gene data show CDR1 as SGHRS and CDR2 as YFSETQ. J gave up 4 bases and V 3 bases, and 6 bases lay outside the gene matches. CDR3 sequence reads: CASSSGTVLTEAFF. The DNA of the CDR3 is TGCGCCAGCAGCTCCGGGACAGTCCTCACTGAAGCTTTCTTT.

The V call is TRBV6-6, the J call TRBJ2-5; TRBD1 matches at 9 bases. There are 13 residues in the CDR3. V gave up 6 bases and J gave up 4 bases; unmatched junction bases: 3. Germline-derived CDR1 and CDR2 are MNHNY and SVGAGI (reference sequence). CDR3 nucleotide sequence: TGTGCCAGCAGACGACAGGGGGTAGAGACCCAGTACTTC. The encoded protein is CASRRQGVETQYF.

V and J are TRBV27 and TRBJ2-1; D gene unclear. CDR1 and CDR2 from the germline V gene are MNHEY and SMNVEV (reference sequence). The CDR3 is 14 residues long. The ends were cut back, 0 bases at V and 4 bases at J, with 7 bases in the middle. The CDR3, as DNA: TGTGCCAGCAGTTTATCGTGGCTATACAATGAGCAGTTCTTC. Its translation is CASSLSWLYNEQFF.

For the CDR3, the DNA is TGTGCCAGCAGCTTAAAGGGAGGGAGCAATCAGCCCCAGCATTTT. This translates into CASSLKGGSNQPQHF. The chain links TRBV7-2 to TRBJ1-5; no definite D call. The CDR3 spans 15 residues. Germline CDR1 SGHTA, CDR2 FQGNSA. The V end was cut by 2 bases, the J end by 1 base, with 9 bases between.

This clone was counted many times. The rearrangement uses TRBV5-4 and TRBJ2-7; 8 nucleotides line up with TRBD1. The V gene's germline CDR1 is SGHNT and CDR2 YYREEE (reference sequence). V lost 4 bases to trimming and J lost 6 bases; unmatched junction nucleotides: 6. This CDR3 is built from 13 residues. The CDR3 nucleotides read TGTGCCAGCAGCCCGGACAGGGTGAGCGAGCAGTACTTC. Amino acid sequence: CASSPDRVSEQYF.

The chain uses TRBV19 and TRBJ2-2; no clear D gene. The CDR3 totals 13 residues. CDR1 LNHDA and CDR2 SQIVND come from the germline V gene (reference sequence). Trimming took off 6 bases at V and 7 bases at J, with 12 bases between the two ends. CDR3 nucleotides: TGTGCCAGTAGGGGGATGGGTGACGGGGAGCTGTTTTTT. Its translation is CASRGMGDGELFF.

The J gene is TRBJ2-2, the V gene TRBV4-2; 7 nucleotides line up with TRBD1. CDR1 is LGHNA, CDR2 YNFKEQ, per germline. Trimming at V came to 1 base and at J to 5 bases, leaving 7 bases not matched to a gene. The CDR3 runs to 16 residues. This CDR3 reads CASSQAGGVLTGELFF. CDR3 DNA: TGTGCCAGCAGCCAAGCAGGGGGTGTTCTAACCGGGGAGCTGTTTTTT.

There are a few counts of this clone. The rearrangement uses TRBV5-4 and TRBJ2-7; D not resolved. CDR1 and CDR2 from the germline V gene are SGHNT and YYREEE (reference sequence). There are 11 residues in the CDR3. Deletions cut 3 bases from V and 3 bases from J, with 4 bases between. The CDR3 DNA follows: TGTGCCAGCAGCTCTAACTACGAGCAGTACTTC. It yields the protein CASSSNYEQYF.

This chain joins TRBV7-2 and TRBJ1-4; perhaps TRBD1 as D (6 bases). V lost 4 bases, J lost 2 bases, and 11 bases lay in between. The germline gives CDR1 SGHTA, CDR2 FQGNSA. The CDR3 covers 15 residues. CDR3 nucleotide sequence: TGTGCCAGCAGCTCGCAGGGGAGGACTAATGAAAAACTGTTTTTT. Protein sequence: CASSSQGRTNEKLFF. The full variable domain, its missing parts supplied by reference TRBV7-2 and TRBJ1-4, is GAGVSQSPSNKVTEKGKDVELRCDPISGHTALYWYRQSLGQGLEFLIYFQGNSAPDKSGLPSDRFSAERTGGSVSTLTIQRTQQEDSAVYLCASSSQGRTNEKLFFGSGTQLSVL.

This clone was counted a single time. This chain uses TRBV4-1 with TRBJ1-2; D might be TRBD1 (6 bases). The V gene lost 2 bases and the J gene lost 5 bases, with 12 bases spanning the gap. This CDR3 comprises 14 residues. CDR1 and CDR2 from the germline V gene are MGHRA and YSYEKL. The DNA of the CDR3 is TGCGCCAGCAGCCAACCAGGACAGCGGTATGGCTACACCTTC. It is translated as CASSQPGQRYGYTF.

This clone was detected a few times. V usage is TRBV6-9 and J usage is TRBJ2-7; 9 bases agree with TRBD1. The CDR3 loop spans 14 amino acids. Germline V gene sequence: CDR1 MNHGY, CDR2 SVAAGI. Trimming took 4 bases from V and 2 from J; bases not matched to a gene: 3. The CDR3 sequence: CASSSRDRAYEQYF. CDR3 DNA sequence: TGTGCCAGCAGTTCCCGGGACAGGGCCTACGAGCAGTACTTC.

The J gene is TRBJ2-7, the V gene TRBV4-3; weak D call: TRBD2 (5 bases). From germline, CDR1 is LGHNA and CDR2 YSLEER. The CDR3 covers 16 residues. The V and J ends lost 2 bases and 0 bases respectively, with 14 bases between them. CDR3 loop: CASSQKIDYLSYEQYF. In DNA form, the CDR3 reads TGCGCCAGCAGCCAAAAAATCGACTATCTCTCCTACGAGCAGTACTTC.

The chain uses TRBV5-1 and TRBJ1-4; 8 bases fit TRBD1. Trimming took 7 bases from V and 0 from J; bases not matched to a gene: 5. Germline V CDR1 and CDR2: SGHRS, YFSETQ. CDR3 length: 15 amino acids. CDR3 coding DNA: TGCGCCAGCTCCGCAGGGGGCGCAACTAATGAAAAACTGTTTTTT. This encodes CASSAGGATNEKLFF.

About this clone: The germline gene is not matched at one end of the junction; a read error may be the cause. The chain combines TRBV5-4 with TRBJ2-1; 10 bases are shared with TRBD2. The CDR3 is made up of 16 amino acids. Germline values: CDR1 SGHNT, CDR2 YYREEE (reference sequence). The CDR3 sequence: CASSSTTLRSGRERFF. CDR3 nucleotides: TGTGCCAGCAGCTCCACAACTTTACGCAGCGGGAGGGAGCGGTTCTTC.

This clone showed up just a few times. This chain joins TRBV4-1 and TRBJ1-3, with D unclear. The CDR3 is 15 residues long. Trimming left V 2 bases short and J 4 bases short, with 12 bases between. Germline loops: CDR1 MGHRA, CDR2 YSYEKL. CDR3 loop: CASSQQASGGNTIYF. CDR3 DNA: TGCGCCAGCAGCCAACAGGCCTCGGGAGGAAACACCATATATTTT.

This chain connects TRBV7-9 to TRBJ1-1, with D possibly TRBD1 on 6 matching bases. V lost 2 bases and J lost 2, with 9 bases in between. This CDR3 has 14 amino acids. Germline CDR1 and CDR2: SEHNR and FQNEAQ (reference sequence). The CDR3 nucleotides are TGTGCCAGCAGCTTAATGGGACAAAACACTGAAGCTTTCTTT. This sequence encodes CASSLMGQNTEAFF. Filled out from reference TRBV7-9 and TRBJ1-1, the complete variable domain reads DTGVSQNPRHKITKRGQNVTFRCDPISEHNRLYWYRQTLGQGPEFLTYFQNEAQLEKSRLLSDRFSAERPKGSFSTLEIQRTEQGDSAMYLCASSLMGQNTEAFFGQGTRLTVV.

The chain has TRBV15 and TRBJ1-2; D possibly corresponds to TRBD1 (5 bases). V was pared by 3 bases and J by 8 bases, with 13 bases between. The V gene's germline CDR1 is LNHNV and CDR2 YYDKDF (reference sequence). This CDR3 is built from 13 residues. The CDR3 sequence is CATSRAFRDGYTF. In DNA, the CDR3 is TGTGCCACCAGCAGGGCCTTCCGGGACGGCTACACCTTC.

This clone turned up a few times. This sequence joins TRBV6-1 and TRBJ1-1; D is unclear. The germline V gene has CDR1 MNHNS and CDR2 SASEGT. CDR3 size: 12 residues. V was pared by 8 bases and J by 1 base, with 8 bases between. The CDR3, as DNA: TGTGCCAGCTGGAGTACGAACACTGAAGCTTTCTTT. Translation gives CASWSTNTEAFF.

The table lists this clone with a count of one. The V and J genes are TRBV7-2 and TRBJ2-7; D may correspond to TRBD1 or TRBD2 (5 bases each). The CDR3 covers 14 residues. Germline V lookup: CDR1 SGHTA, CDR2 FQGNSA. The V end was cut by 2 bases, the J end by 2 bases, with 10 bases between. CDR3 protein: CASSLRWGPYEQYF. In nucleotides, the CDR3 is TGTGCCAGCAGCTTACGTTGGGGACCCTACGAGCAGTACTTC.